This T cell receptor beta chain emerged from a study of identical twins. About this clonotype itself: Its target is unknown.

Germline V gene sequence: CDR1 KGHDR, CDR2 SFDVKD. Trimming at V came to 0 bases and at J to 7 bases, leaving 8 bases not matched to a gene. This CDR3 has 16 amino acids. Study-level points and caveats: Among beta out-of-frame sequences, excess sharing between twins appeared weaker.

One entry per CDR3 protein results from TCRdb running MiXCR on the 5' RACE reads. The table lists some 500,000 distinct CDR3 sequences, more than 9% of them singletons, with more than 2.5% in the top ten. The data also belong to a second study, concerning yellow fever vaccine responses in identical twins. That source adds: Twins reportedly mounted vaccine T cell responses that seemed partly convergent, partly personalized.

The chain carries TRBV24-1 and TRBJ2-1; 7 bases map to TRBD2. The sequence came from a woman under 30 in good health. The sample consisted of PBMCs. CDR3 DNA: TGTGCCACCAGTGATTTGCGGGAGGAACTTCTGAATGAGCAGTTCTTC. The encoded protein is CATSDLREELLNEQFF.